The 9 T cell receptor beta chains reported below all come from one sample, sequenced in a study of early T cells in non-severe SARS-CoV-2 infection (dated by TCRdb to the early 2020s). Libraries were prepared through 5' RACE. This sample was sequenced with a NextSeq 500. The public reads were reprocessed in TCRdb via fastp at Q25 and MiXCR, keeping in-frame beta chains. Under each unique CDR3 protein, matching rows form one entry showing the most common genes and DNA. Across this sample there are fewer than 100,000 distinct CDR3 sequences, with around a tenth seen only once. The ten largest make up about 4.8% of the sample. Sequenced sample: whole blood. These TCRs come from an adult who was a healthcare worker with PCR-confirmed SARS-CoV-2 infection or an uninfected control (not recorded which).

The chain joins TRBV7-3 to TRBJ2-1; D gene uncertain. With 1 base removed from V and 9 bases from J, the gap between germline ends came to 13 bases. The germline V gene encodes CDR1 SGHTA and CDR2 FQGTGA. The CDR3 length is 14 residues. CDR3 DNA: TGTGCCAGCAGCTTAAGCCCCCGCTGGAGTGAGCAGTTCTTC. Translating it yields CASSLSPRWSEQFF.

Only a few counts were recorded for this clonotype. J is TRBJ2-5 and V is TRBV18; possibly TRBD1 for D (6 bases). CDR3 length equals 14 residues. V lost 3 bases and J lost 1, with 9 bases in between. Per germline, CDR1 KGHSH and CDR2 LQKENI. CDR3 bases: TGTGCCAGCTCACCCAAGACAGGCCAAGAGACCCAGTACTTC. This sequence encodes CASSPKTGQETQYF. The full variable domain, rest sourced from reference TRBV18 and TRBJ2-5, is NAGVMQNPRHLVRRRGQEARLRCSPMKGHSHVYWYRQLPEEGLKFMVYLQKENIIDESGMPKERFSAEFPKEGPSILRIQQVVRGDSAAYFCASSPKTGQETQYFGPGTRLLVL.

This clonotype was recorded at least ten times. The gene calls are TRBV4-1 and TRBJ2-1; TRBD2 matches at 10 bases. The CDR3 is 17 residues long. Trimming cost V 4 bases and J 9 bases; bases outside gene matches: 15. Germline-derived CDR1 and CDR2 are MGHRA and YSYEKL. The CDR3 DNA sequence: TGCGCCAGCAGCCGCACGGAGGGGCTAGCGGGAGAAAGTGAGCAGTTCTTC. Translated: CASSRTEGLAGESEQFF.

This clonotype was found many times. This chain uses TRBV12-3 or TRBV12-4 with TRBJ1-2; 7 bases match TRBD1. This CDR3 spans 14 amino acids. V lost 4 bases, J lost 4 bases, and 6 bases stayed unmatched. The CDR3 DNA sequence: TGTGCCAGCAGTTCCGGAGGGACAGCCTATGGCTACACCTTC. This gives the protein CASSSGGTAYGYTF.

The chain couples TRBV28 to TRBJ2-7; D is undetermined. Germline V gives CDR1 MDHEN, CDR2 SYDVKM. The CDR3 spans 13 residues. The V end was cut by 2 bases, the J end by 6 bases, with 11 bases between. CDR3 protein: CASSLLPRSEQYF. In nucleotides, the CDR3 is TGTGCCAGCAGTTTACTCCCCAGGAGCGAGCAGTACTTC.

This clonotype was found many times. The rearrangement links TRBV28 to TRBJ2-3; 8 bases line up with TRBD2. V lost 6 bases and J lost 4; bases outside the gene matches: 6. Germline lookup yields CDR1 MDHEN and CDR2 SYDVKM. The CDR3 totals 14 residues. CDR3 sequence reads: CASRSGSLPDTQYF. CDR3 bases: TGTGCCAGCAGGAGCGGGAGCCTGCCAGATACGCAGTATTTT.

This clonotype was detected only a few times. The chain recombines TRBV5-1 with TRBJ2-3; D is possibly TRBD2 (5 bases). The V and J ends lost 0 bases and 6 bases respectively, with 17 bases between them. Germline V gives CDR1 SGHRS, CDR2 YFSETQ. This CDR3 is built from 16 residues. The CDR3 DNA reads as TGCGCCAGCAGCTTGGCCGGGGAGCCACCATCGGATACGCAGTATTTT. This sequence encodes CASSLAGEPPSDTQYF.

This clonotype was observed a few times. CDR3 in amino acids: CASSRRLGQGRQPQHF. CDR3 nucleotide sequence: TGTGCCAGCAGCCGCCGACTAGGGCAGGGGAGACAGCCCCAGCATTTT. The gene calls are TRBV28 and TRBJ1-5; tentatively, D is TRBD1 (6 bases). Germline-derived CDR1 and CDR2 are MDHEN and SYDVKM. The ends were cut back, 6 bases at V and 7 bases at J, with 22 bases in the middle. This CDR3 spans 16 amino acids.

This clonotype was counted between two and nine times. The chain employs TRBV3-1 and TRBJ2-1, with D hard to call. The CDR3 has 15 amino acids. The germline V and J ends were trimmed by 0 bases and 4 bases, with 10 bases remaining between them. Germline V CDR1 and CDR2: LGHDT, YNNKEL (reference sequence). The CDR3 bases are TGTGCCAGCAGCCAAGATCCTAGGGAATACAATGAGCAGTTCTTC. The encoded protein is CASSQDPREYNEQFF.